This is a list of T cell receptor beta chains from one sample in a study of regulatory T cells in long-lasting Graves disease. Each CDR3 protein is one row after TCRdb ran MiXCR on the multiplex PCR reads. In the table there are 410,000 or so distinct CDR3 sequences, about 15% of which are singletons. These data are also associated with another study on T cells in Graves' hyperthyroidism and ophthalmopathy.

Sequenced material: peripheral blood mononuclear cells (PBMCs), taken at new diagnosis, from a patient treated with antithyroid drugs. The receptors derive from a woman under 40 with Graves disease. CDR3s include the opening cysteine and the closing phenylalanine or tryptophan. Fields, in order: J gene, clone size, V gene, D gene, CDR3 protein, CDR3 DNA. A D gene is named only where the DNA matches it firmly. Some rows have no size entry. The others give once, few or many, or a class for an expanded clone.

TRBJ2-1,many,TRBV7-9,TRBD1,CASSLAGTGLSRNEQFF,TGTGCCAGCAGCTTAGCGGGGACAGGCCTCTCAAGGAATGAGCAGTTCTTC
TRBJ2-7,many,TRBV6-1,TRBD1,CASSEALPGGEQYF,TGTGCCAGCAGTGAAGCGCTTCCAGGGGGCGAGCAGTACTTC
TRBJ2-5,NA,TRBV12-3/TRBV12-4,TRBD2,CASSLAGATKETQYF,TGTGCCAGCAGTTTGGCGGGAGCCACAAAAGAGACCCAGTACTTC
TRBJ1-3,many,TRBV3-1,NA,CASSQVGPQRNTIYF,TGTGCCAGCAGCCAAGTTGGTCCACAGAGGAACACCATATATTTT
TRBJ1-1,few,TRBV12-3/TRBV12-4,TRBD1,CASSRIFGQGFTEAFF,TGTGCCAGCAGCCGCATCTTTGGACAGGGATTCACTGAAGCTTTCTTT
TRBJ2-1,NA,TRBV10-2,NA,CASKRTDNNEQFF,TGCGCCAGCAAAAGGACGGATAACAATGAGCAGTTCTTC
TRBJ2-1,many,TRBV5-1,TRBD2,CASSLVAGGYNEQFF,TGTGCCAGCAGCTTAGTAGCGGGAGGATACAATGAGCAGTTCTTC
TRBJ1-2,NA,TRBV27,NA,CASSLTAGYGYTF,TGTGCCAGCAGCCTCACGGCCGGCTATGGCTACACCTTC
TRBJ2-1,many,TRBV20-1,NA,CSARRSWEQFF,TGCAGTGCTCGACGTAGCTGGGAGCAGTTCTTC
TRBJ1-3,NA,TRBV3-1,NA,CASSLGTPGNTIYF,TGTGCCAGCAGCCTCGGGACTCCTGGAAACACCATATATTTT
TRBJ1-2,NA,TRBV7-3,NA,CASSLRGPSGYTF,TGTGCCAGCAGCTTACGGGGCCCATCGGGATACACCTTC
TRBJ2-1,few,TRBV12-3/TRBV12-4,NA,CASKRVHNEQFF,TGTGCCAGCAAAAGGGTACACAATGAGCAGTTCTTC
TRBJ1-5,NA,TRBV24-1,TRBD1,CATSDPLSHRGGGGNQPQHF,TGTGCCACCAGTGATCCCCTCAGTCACAGGGGGGGTGGTGGCAATCAGCCCCAGCATTTT
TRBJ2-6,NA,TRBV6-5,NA,CASSYRAGAITGANVLTF,TGTGCCAGCAGTTACAGAGCCGGGGCCATTACGGGGGCCAACGTCCTGACTTTC
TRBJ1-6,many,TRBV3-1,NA,CASSQDVRTLHF,TGTGCCAGCAGCCAAGACGTGAGGACCCTCCACTTT
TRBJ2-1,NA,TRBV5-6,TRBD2,CASSGGLAGGPNEQFF,TGTGCCAGCAGCGGGGGACTAGCGGGAGGGCCCAATGAGCAGTTCTTC
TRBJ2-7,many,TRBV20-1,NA,CRTDNAYEQYF,TGCAGAACGGACAACGCCTACGAGCAGTACTTC
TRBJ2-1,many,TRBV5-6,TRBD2,CASSSTQREADEQFF,TGTGCCAGCAGCTCAACCCAGCGGGAGGCTGATGAGCAGTTCTTC
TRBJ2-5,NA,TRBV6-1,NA,CASSDGGTVPETQYF,TGTGCCAGCAGTGACGGCGGGACCGTACCAGAGACCCAGTACTTC
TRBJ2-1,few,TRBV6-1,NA,CASRAKADGFRNEQFF,TGTGCCAGCAGGGCGAAGGCGGACGGCTTTCGAAATGAGCAGTTCTTC
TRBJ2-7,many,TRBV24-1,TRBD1,CATSEAGQGTNEQYF,TGTGCCACCAGTGAAGCGGGACAGGGTACCAACGAGCAGTACTTC